A single T cell receptor beta chain is shown here with its context. Its antigen is not identified. Germline V lookup: CDR1 MNHEY, CDR2 SVGAGI. J gave up 7 bases and V 6 bases, and 10 bases lay outside the gene matches. CDR3 length equals 15 residues. Sequencing used immunoSEQ multiplex PCR; TCRdb keeps in-frame clones, though not all of them. This repertoire shows some 580,000 clones, less than 98% found once; its top ten account for roughly 0.05%. The data stem from a study of shared clonotypes between healthy human individuals. Study-level background: Three men and a couple of women, aged 18 to 49, were donors.

General study results and limits: Some naive CD4 clonotypes, 4% to 6%, turned up in common across four donors.

Sequenced material: naive CD4+ T cells sorted from blood. Subset given: CD45RA+ positively selected. The chain has TRBV6-5 and TRBJ2-1, with 9 nucleotides matching TRBD2. The receptor was derived from a woman younger than 45 in good health. CDR3 protein: CASRPTSGINNEQFF. The CDR3 region has the DNA TGTGCCAGCAGGCCGACTAGCGGCATTAATAATGAGCAGTTCTTC.